This is a list of T cell receptor beta chains from one sample in a study of T cell responses to AZD1222 COVID-19 vaccine. The method was immunoSEQ multiplex PCR; TCRdb's version includes in-frame clones alone and lacks a portion of them. The table includes 72,000 or so clones, around 90% detected once. The sample here was peripheral blood, taken on day 0 of AZD1222 vaccination. The receptors originated from an adult in good health. Each CDR3 is given with its conserved first and last residue. The D gene is left open where the match is weak. Clone size is shown for a subset of rows, as once, few, many or a class of expanded clone.

TRBJ1-1	-	TRBV29-1	-	TGCAGCGTTGCCAGAAACACTGAAGCTTTCTTT	CSVARNTEAFF
TRBJ2-2	-	TRBV19	-	TGTGCCAGTAGTAAAGTATTGGGACCCGTAGGGGCCGGGGAGCTGTTTTTT	CASSKVLGPVGAGELFF
TRBJ1-5	-	TRBV7-2	TRBD1	TGTGCCAGCAGTCCCGGGACAGTAACGCCCCAGCATTTT	CASSPGTVTPQHF
TRBJ2-5	-	TRBV3-1/TRBV3-2	-	TGTGCCAGCAGCCCGACCGGGCCCCGGGAGACCCAGTACTTC	CASSPTGPRETQYF
TRBJ2-1	-	TRBV19	-	TGTGCCAGTACCCGGGACCCGAGCGGAGAGCAGTTCTTC	CASTRDPSGEQFF
TRBJ2-4	few	TRBV2	-	TGTGCCAGCAGTGAAGCTAGAAGCTTCAAAAACATTCAGTACTTC	CASSEARSFKNIQYF
TRBJ2-1	-	TRBV5-1	-	TGCGCCAGCAGCTTGGCCAATGCAGAGTCGGATGAGCAGTTCTTC	CASSLANAESDEQFF
TRBJ1-5	-	TRBV19	TRBD1	TGTGCCAGTAGCCGGGACAGGGAATTTCAGCCCCAGCATTTT	CASSRDREFQPQHF
TRBJ2-1	-	TRBV5-1	-	TGCGCCAGCAGCTTGGAGATCGTCGATCTACAAATGGGGAATGAGCAGTTCTTC	CASSLEIVDLQMGNEQFF
TRBJ1-1	-	TRBV3-1/TRBV3-2	-	TGTGCCAGCAGCCAAGATTCTGGAGGGTCTGAAGCTTTCTTT	CASSQDSGGSEAFF
TRBJ1-5	-	TRBV28	TRBD1	TGTGCCAGCAGTTTTCCGGGACAGGGGTGGTATAGCAATCAGCCCCAGCATTTT	CASSFPGQGWYSNQPQHF
TRBJ1-2	-	TRBV2	-	TGTGCCAGCAGTGAAGCGTGGACAGTAAACTATGGCTACACCTTC	CASSEAWTVNYGYTF
TRBJ2-3	-	TRBV24-1	-	TGTGCCACCAGTGATGTTGGCGAGTCAGATACGCAGTATTTT	CATSDVGESDTQYF
TRBJ2-5	-	TRBV9	-	TGTGCCAGCAGCGGGGGAGGAGAGACCCAGTACTTC	CASSGGGETQYF
TRBJ2-3	-	TRBV6-5	TRBD2	TGTGCCAGCAGTCTAGCGGGAGGGGGCACAGATACGCAGTATTTT	CASSLAGGGTDTQYF
TRBJ2-5	-	TRBV3-1/TRBV3-2	TRBD1	TGTGCCAGCAGCCATCTCCCCGTGGGACAGGGGGAAGAGACCCAGTACTTC	CASSHLPVGQGEETQYF
TRBJ1-1	-	TRBV28	TRBD1	TGTGCCAGCAGTTTAGGACAGGGGGCTGGTGAAGCTTTCTTT	CASSLGQGAGEAFF
TRBJ1-3	-	TRBV5-1	-	TGCGCCAGCAGCTCGGTGGGCTTCATGGAAAACACCATATATTTT	CASSSVGFMENTIYF
TRBJ2-5	-	TRBV7-3	-	TGTGCCAGCAGCTTAGCGTCTCGGGAGACCCAGTACTTC	CASSLASRETQYF
TRBJ2-3	once	TRBV20-1	-	TGCAGTGCTAGTCCTAACACAGATACGCAGTATTTT	CSASPNTDTQYF
TRBJ2-2	-	TRBV14	-	TGTGCCAGCAGCCAAGAAAGGGGCGCCGGGGAGCTGTTTTTT	CASSQERGAGELFF
TRBJ2-7	-	TRBV24-1	-	TGTGCCACCAGTGATTTGGGGTACGAGCAGTACTTC	CATSDLGYEQYF
TRBJ2-3	-	TRBV5-6	-	TGTGCCAGCAGCTTGTCATTGGGAGATACGCAGTATTTT	CASSLSLGDTQYF
TRBJ2-1	-	TRBV12-3/TRBV12-4	-	TGTGCCACCTCACTCACTGAGCAGTTCTTC	CATSLTEQFF
TRBJ2-3	-	TRBV7-3	-	TGTGCCAGCAGCTTGCAAACTAGGGCAGATACGCAGTATTTT	CASSLQTRADTQYF
TRBJ2-1	-	TRBV27	TRBD2	TGTGCCAGCAGTTTATCGAGGCTAGCGGGAGGTACCAATGAGCAGTTCTTC	CASSLSRLAGGTNEQFF
TRBJ1-2	-	TRBV12-3/TRBV12-4	-	TGTGCCAGCGGACGCCTCTATGGCTACACCTTC	CASGRLYGYTF
TRBJ2-7	-	TRBV19	-	TGTGCCAGTAGTATGCTAATAAATATAACGGGACATACTCCAAAAAACTACGAGCAGTACTTC	CASSMLINITGHTPKNYEQYF
TRBJ1-2	-	TRBV7-8	-	TGTGCCAGCAGCCCTACGGGAGGCAGGGTCTATGGCTACACCTTC	CASSPTGGRVYGYTF
TRBJ2-7	-	TRBV25-1	-	TGTGCCAGCAGTCGATCCGGGGGGCCAAGGTCCTACGAGCAGTACTTC	CASSRSGGPRSYEQYF
TRBJ1-1	-	TRBV28	-	TGTGCCAGCAGGTCGCCCACGGGATGGAACACTGAAGCTTTCTTT	CASRSPTGWNTEAFF
TRBJ2-5	-	TRBV29-1	-	TGCAGCGTTGTTAGGCCAGGGGAGACCCAGTACTTC	CSVVRPGETQYF
TRBJ1-3	few	TRBV4-2	TRBD1	TGTGCCAGCAGCCAAGATGACAGGGTTGGGGGAAACACCATATATTTT	CASSQDDRVGGNTIYF
TRBJ2-1	-	TRBV11-3	-	TGTGCCAGCAGCTTCCTCGGACTCAATGAGCAGTTCTTC	CASSFLGLNEQFF
TRBJ2-2	-	TRBV5-5	-	TGTGCCAGCAGCATGGGTTATTTGGCCGGGGAGCTGTTTTTT	CASSMGYLAGELFF
TRBJ2-5	many	TRBV7-9	-	TGTGCCAGCAGCTCCCATGGAGGTTTGGAGACCCAGTACTTC	CASSSHGGLETQYF
TRBJ2-7	-	TRBV12-5	-	TGTGCTAGTGGTTTGGAGCAGCAGCAGTACTTC	CASGLEQQQYF
TRBJ1-4	-	TRBV27	-	TGTGCCAGCAGTTCTAGTCGCCCGATGGAAAAACTGTTTTTT	CASSSSRPMEKLFF
TRBJ2-7	few	TRBV6-2/TRBV6-3	-	TGTGCCAGCAGTTCGCAGACAGGGAGGAACGAGCAGTACTTC	CASSSQTGRNEQYF
TRBJ1-2	-	TRBV9	TRBD1	TGTGCCAGCAGCCCCCGGCGGACAGGGGGAAGTGGCTACACCTTC	CASSPRRTGGSGYTF
TRBJ2-7	-	TRBV5-1	TRBD1	TGCGCCAGCAGCTTGTGGACAGGGCGTGGCCCAGACTCCTACGAGCAGTACTTC	CASSLWTGRGPDSYEQYF
TRBJ1-2	-	TRBV28	-	TGTGCCAGCAGTTCGAGGGATGGCTACACCTTC	CASSSRDGYTF
TRBJ1-1	-	TRBV6-6	-	TGTGCCAGCGGGTTGGGACTCCTCGACACTGAAGCTTTCTTT	CASGLGLLDTEAFF
TRBJ2-2	once	TRBV15	TRBD2	TGTGCCACCAGCAGAGAACCGACTAGCGGGAACACCGGGGAGCTGTTTTTT	CATSREPTSGNTGELFF
TRBJ2-7	-	TRBV28	TRBD2	TGTGCCAGCAGTACCGCTAGCGGGAGTGCCGAGCAGTACTTC	CASSTASGSAEQYF
TRBJ1-1	-	TRBV3-1/TRBV3-2	-	TGTGCCAGCAGCCAAGATCTCCTGAACACTGAAGCTTTCTTT	CASSQDLLNTEAFF
TRBJ1-2	-	TRBV5-1	-	TGCGCCAGCAGCTCGGCAGTCAACTATGGCTACACCTTC	CASSSAVNYGYTF
TRBJ2-2	-	TRBV7-3	-	TGTGCCAGCAGCGACCGTCAGGGGCAGCCAGAAGATATGGAACACCGGGGAGCTGTTTTT	CASSDRQGQPEDMEHRGAVF
TRBJ1-1	-	TRBV10-3	-	TGTGCCATCAGTGAGGCAACCGGGACGGCGAACACTGAAGCTTTCTTT	CAISEATGTANTEAFF
TRBJ2-1	-	TRBV24-1	TRBD2	TGTGCCACCGATGCAGGGGCCGGGATAGCGGGGGCAGATGAGCAGTTCTTC	CATDAGAGIAGADEQFF
TRBJ2-2	-	TRBV3-1/TRBV3-2	-	TGTGCCAGCAGCCAAGAGAGCTATTACCCGAACACCGGGGAGCTGTTTTTT	CASSQESYYPNTGELFF
TRBJ1-5	few	TRBV5-1	TRBD1	TGCGCCAGCAGCCCACAGGGGGCGGGTCAGCCCCAGCATTTT	CASSPQGAGQPQHF
TRBJ2-1	-	TRBV18	TRBD1	TGTGCCAGCTCACCACGGGTCGGGACAGGACGCGACAGTGAGCAGTTCTTC	CASSPRVGTGRDSEQFF
TRBJ1-5	-	TRBV9	-	TGTGCCAGCAGCGTAGCAGGGGACAATCAGCCCCAGCATTTT	CASSVAGDNQPQHF